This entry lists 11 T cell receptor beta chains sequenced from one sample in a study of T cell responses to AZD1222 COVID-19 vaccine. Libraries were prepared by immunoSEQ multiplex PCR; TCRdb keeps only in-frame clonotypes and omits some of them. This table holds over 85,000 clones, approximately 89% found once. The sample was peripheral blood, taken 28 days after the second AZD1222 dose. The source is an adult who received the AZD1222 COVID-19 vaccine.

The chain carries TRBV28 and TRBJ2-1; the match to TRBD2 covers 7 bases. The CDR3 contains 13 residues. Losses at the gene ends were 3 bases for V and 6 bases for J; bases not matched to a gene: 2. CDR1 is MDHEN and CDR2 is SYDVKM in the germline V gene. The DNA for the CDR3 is TGTGCCAGCAGTTTTTTAGCGGGCAATGAGCAGTTCTTC. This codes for CASSFLAGNEQFF. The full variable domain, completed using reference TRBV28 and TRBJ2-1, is DVKVTQSSRYLVKRTGEKVFLECVQDMDHENMFWYRQDPGLGLRLIYFSYDVKMKEKGDIPEGYSVSREKKERFSLILESASTNQTSMYLCASSFLAGNEQFFGPGTRLTVL.

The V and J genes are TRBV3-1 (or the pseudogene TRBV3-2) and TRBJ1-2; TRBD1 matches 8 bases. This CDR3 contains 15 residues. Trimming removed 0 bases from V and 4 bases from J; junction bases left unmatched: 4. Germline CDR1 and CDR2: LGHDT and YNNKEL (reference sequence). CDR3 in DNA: TGTGCCAGCAGCCAAGACCTAACAGGGGGCTATGGCTACACCTTC. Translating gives CASSQDLTGGYGYTF.

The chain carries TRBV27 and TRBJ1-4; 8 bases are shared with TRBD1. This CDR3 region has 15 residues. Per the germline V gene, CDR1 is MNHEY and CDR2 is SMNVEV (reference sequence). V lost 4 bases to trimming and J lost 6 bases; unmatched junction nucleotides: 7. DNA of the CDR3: TGTGCCAGCAGTTCTGGGACAGGACGATATGAAAAACTGTTTTTT. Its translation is CASSSGTGRYEKLFF.

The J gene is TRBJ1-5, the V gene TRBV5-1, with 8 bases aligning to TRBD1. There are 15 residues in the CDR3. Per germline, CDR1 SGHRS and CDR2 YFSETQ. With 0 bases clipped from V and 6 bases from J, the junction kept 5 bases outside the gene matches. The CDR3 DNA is TGCGCCAGCAGCTTGGGCCCGGACAGGGCTCAGCCCCAGCATTTT. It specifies CASSLGPDRAQPQHF.

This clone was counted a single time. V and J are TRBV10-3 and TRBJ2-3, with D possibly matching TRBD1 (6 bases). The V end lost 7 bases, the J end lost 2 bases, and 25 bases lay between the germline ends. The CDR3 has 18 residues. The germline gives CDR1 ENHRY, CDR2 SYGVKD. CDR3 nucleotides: TGTGCCATCAACACACCAGGTGGGGCAGGGACATTCACAGATACGCAGTATTTT. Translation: CAINTPGGAGTFTDTQYF.

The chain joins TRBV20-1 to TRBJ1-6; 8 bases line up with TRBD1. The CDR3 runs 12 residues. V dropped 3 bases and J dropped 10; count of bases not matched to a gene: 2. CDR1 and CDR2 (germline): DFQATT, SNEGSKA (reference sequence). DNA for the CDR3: TGCAGTGCTAGTTCAGGGGGCTCACCCCTCCACTTT. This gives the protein CSASSGGSPLHF.

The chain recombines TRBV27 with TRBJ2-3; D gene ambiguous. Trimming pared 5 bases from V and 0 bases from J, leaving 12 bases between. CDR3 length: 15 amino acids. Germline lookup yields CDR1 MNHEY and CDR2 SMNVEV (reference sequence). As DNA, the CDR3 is TGTGCCAGCAGTCCTCTCGGGTATAGCACAGATACGCAGTATTTT. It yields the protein CASSPLGYSTDTQYF.

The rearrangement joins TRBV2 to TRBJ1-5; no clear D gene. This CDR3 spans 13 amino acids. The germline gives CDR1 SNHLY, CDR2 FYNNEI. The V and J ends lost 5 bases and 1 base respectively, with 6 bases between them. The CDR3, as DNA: TGTGCCAGCAGTCCTCACAGCAATCAGCCCCAGCATTTT. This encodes CASSPHSNQPQHF.

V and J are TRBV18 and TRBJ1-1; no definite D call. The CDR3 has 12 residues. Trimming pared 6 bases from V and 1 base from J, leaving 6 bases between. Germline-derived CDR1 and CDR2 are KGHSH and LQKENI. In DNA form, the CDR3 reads TGTGCCAGCTCCCCAGGGAACACTGAAGCTTTCTTT. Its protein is CASSPGNTEAFF. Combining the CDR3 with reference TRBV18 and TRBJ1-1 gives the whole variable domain NAGVMQNPRHLVRRRGQEARLRCSPMKGHSHVYWYRQLPEEGLKFMVYLQKENIIDESGMPKERFSAEFPKEGPSILRIQQVVRGDSAAYFCASSPGNTEAFFGQGTRLTVV.

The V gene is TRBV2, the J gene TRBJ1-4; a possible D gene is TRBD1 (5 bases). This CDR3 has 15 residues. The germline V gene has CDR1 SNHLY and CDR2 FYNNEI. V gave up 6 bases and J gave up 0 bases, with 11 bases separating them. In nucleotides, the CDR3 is TGTGCCAGCAGGGCCGGACAAGCAACTAATGAAAAACTGTTTTTT. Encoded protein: CASRAGQATNEKLFF.

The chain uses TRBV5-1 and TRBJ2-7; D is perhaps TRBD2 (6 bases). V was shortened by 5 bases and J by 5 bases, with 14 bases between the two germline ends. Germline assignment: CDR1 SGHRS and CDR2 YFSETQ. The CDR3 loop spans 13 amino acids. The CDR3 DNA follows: TGCGCCAGCAGTCCCCTATCGGGGGACGAGCAGTACGTC. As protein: CASSPLSGDEQYV.